This TCR beta chain emerged from a study of cytomegalovirus exposure and HLA in healthy donors. Findings of the study overall: Presence/absence comparisons presumed near-even sequencing depth among donors.

In this sample, this clone turned up a few times. Its matching antigen is unknown. This PCR relied on a set of 60 Vbeta primers and 13 Jbeta primers. TCRdb's table, derived via immunoSEQ multiplex PCR, lists solely in-frame clones and lacks some. The profile shows 110,000 to 150,000 clones, 9.4% of them singletons. The specimen sequenced was PBMCs. The sequence derives from a male donor in good health and CMV-seronegative.

This CDR3 reads CASSLATSGSPYEQYF. CDR3 sequence (DNA): TGTGCCAGCAGTCTGGCAACTAGCGGGAGCCCCTACGAGCAGTACTTC. This chain joins TRBV28 and TRBJ2-7; 11 nucleotides agree with TRBD2. Germline CDR1 reads MDHEN; CDR2 reads SYDVKM. The CDR3 is 16 amino acids. V shed 5 bases, J shed 2 bases, and the junction held 8 bases outside the gene matches.